This T cell receptor (beta chain) was profiled in a study of TIL therapy for anti-PD-1-resistant metastatic lung cancer. The time point: pre-treatment sample, taken before nivolumab and TIL therapy. The germline CDR1 and CDR2 sequences are MDHEN and SYDVKM. CDR3 size: 13 residues. V gave up 3 bases and J gave up 0 bases, with 5 bases separating them. The libraries were made with immunoSEQ v3. Produced via immunoSEQ multiplex PCR; TCRdb's table is partial and in-frame only. The sample has 50,000 to 70,000 clones; 55% to 75% are singletons. The receptor comes from a person between 30 and 80 years old with non-small cell lung cancer. The V gene is TRBV28, the J gene TRBJ1-2; D is unresolved. This material consisted of blood, taken at baseline. The CDR3 bases are TGTGCCAGCAGTTTCAAAACTAACTATGGCTACACCTTC. Protein: CASSFKTNYGYTF.